What follows is one T cell receptor (beta chain) and its context. What it recognizes is unknown. The CDR3 is made up of 18 amino acids. Looked up from germline, CDR1 is SGHRS and CDR2 is YFSETQ. Trimming removed 1 base from V and 2 bases from J, with 21 bases in between. As it was prepared, the TCRbeta library received unique molecular identifiers. TCRdb analysed the PCR reads with MiXCR anew, one entry per CDR3 protein. The sample records a few hundred thousand distinct CDR3 sequences, roughly a quarter being singletons. This record comes from a study of T-cell reconstitution after alpha-beta-depleted transplantation in children. Findings of the study overall: At around two months after transplant, the alpha-beta T cells were reportedly derived from several hundred expanded clones that came from non-depleted graft cells. T cells produced anew were the main source of T-cell counts and diversity one year after transplant.

The chain has TRBV5-1 and TRBJ2-5; unclear D gene. The source of this sequence is a boy under three years old with Wiskott-Aldrich syndrome, due to receive a stem cell transplant. This specimen consisted of PBMCs, obtained before TCRalphabeta/CD19-depleted stem cell transplant. CDR3 DNA sequence: TGCGCCAGCAGCTTGCTCTGGAGTTTGTTTGTGGGGCAAGAGACCCAGTACTTC. The encoded protein is CASSLLWSLFVGQETQYF.